One T cell receptor (beta chain) is described in this entry. The data stem from a study of T cell changes during pregnancy in multiple sclerosis. Sequencing was performed with immunoSEQ multiplex PCR; in TCRdb, only in-frame clones are kept and a portion is missing. The sample holds 65,000 to 90,000 clones; about nine tenths are singletons and the top ten take 0.29%. This material consisted of CD4+ T cells from peripheral blood mononuclear cells, taken after pregnancy. This TCR derives from a female donor with multiple sclerosis, enrolled in a pregnancy study.

This CDR3 reads CASSLTIGAPDYGYTF. CDR3 DNA sequence: TGCGCCAGCAGCTTGACCATAGGGGCTCCAGACTATGGCTACACCTTC. The chain couples TRBV5-1 to TRBJ1-2, with a possible D match to TRBD1 (5 bases). Germline V lookup: CDR1 SGHRS, CDR2 YFSETQ. Trimming left V 1 base short and J 3 bases short, with 16 bases between. This CDR3 comprises 16 residues. The full variable domain, in which reference TRBV5-1 and TRBJ1-2 provide the parts outside the CDR3, is KAGVTQTPRYLIKTRGQQVTLSCSPISGHRSVSWYQQTPGQGLQFLFEYFSETQRNKGNFPGRFSGRQFSNSRSEMNVSTLELGDSALYLCASSLTIGAPDYGYTFGSGTRLTVV.